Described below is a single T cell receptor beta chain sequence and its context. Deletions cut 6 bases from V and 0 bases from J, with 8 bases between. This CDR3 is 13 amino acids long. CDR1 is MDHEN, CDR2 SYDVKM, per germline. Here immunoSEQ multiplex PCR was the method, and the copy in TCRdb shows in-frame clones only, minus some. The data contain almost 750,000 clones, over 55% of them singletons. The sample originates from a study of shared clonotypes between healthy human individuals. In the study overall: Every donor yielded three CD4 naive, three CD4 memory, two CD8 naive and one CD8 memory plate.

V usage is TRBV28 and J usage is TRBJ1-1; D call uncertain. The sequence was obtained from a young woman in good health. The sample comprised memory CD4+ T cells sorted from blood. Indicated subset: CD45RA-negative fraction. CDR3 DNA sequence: TGTGCCAGCAGACAGCCTATGAACACTGAAGCTTTCTTT. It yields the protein CASRQPMNTEAFF.